The T cell receptor beta chain described here comes from a study of PD-1 blockade in mismatch repair-deficient tumors (TCRdb year 2017). Turning to the overall study: The trial enrolled more than 85 consecutive patients with roughly 11 mismatch repair-deficient cancer types between September 2013 and 2016, all previously treated and progressing. Tumor-associated T cell clones in the peripheral blood of patients responding to PD-1 blockade were tracked using deep sequencing of TCR CDR3 regions.

The junction shows trimming of 3 bases on V and 0 bases on J, and the gene matches do not reach 2 bases of it. Including cysteine and phenylalanine, the CDR3 has 15 amino acids. Solely the CDR3 DNA is kept, with 45 bases framed from the first base. Looking up the germline V gene (reference sequence) yields CDR1 LNHDA and CDR2 SQIVND. For every enrolled patient, mismatch repair deficiency was confirmed by either polymerase chain reaction or immunohistochemistry. TCR sequencing was performed for a few patients who responded to pembrolizumab therapy. The phase II trial prospectively tested pembrolizumab PD-1 blockade in advanced mismatch repair-deficient cancers regardless of tissue of origin. Peripheral blood T cell samples were gathered serially, both before PD-1 blockade started and at multiple time points afterward. Blood sampling times were expressed in weeks after the first pembrolizumab dose.

Library prep was done by the immunoSEQ multiplex PCR assay. TCRdb took over this immuneACCESS table, retaining in-frame rearrangements with V and J assigned. Such tables are incomplete; in checked studies, under half of the missing clones stem from an unresolved V gene, and the remainder is unexplained. Here the sample has 90,000 to 130,000 clones; over 65% occur a single time. Less than 5.5% of the sample comes from the top ten. Findings and caveats that apply to the study as a whole: Clones residing in the tumor, which were often undetectable in blood before treatment, expanded quickly after pembrolizumab and then contracted, generally before radiologic responses.

As concerns this clone: No antigen is known for it. Within one base of it there is no much larger clone, and no base qualities were kept.

The sequence joins TRBV19 to TRBJ1-1; 9 middle bases align to TRBD1. Sequencing was performed on peripheral blood, taken 60 to 65 weeks after starting pembrolizumab. The origin of this receptor is an adult with mismatch repair-deficient cancer. DNA sequence: TGTGCCAGTAGTATTGGGACAGGGATGAACACTGAAGCTTTCTTT. Its protein product is CASSIGTGMNTEAFF.